This TCR beta chain was identified in a study of T cell responses to AZD1222 COVID-19 vaccine. Findings and caveats of the study: Clonal diversity was possibly underestimated, and the donors were mostly white British, with more females. After the peak T cell response, and only then, were repertoires sampled. With dominance at 160-218 and 743-854, vaccine-associated CD4 TCRs spanned spike.

Of note for this clone: Its antigen remains unidentified.

Generated by immunoSEQ multiplex PCR, the TCRdb table keeps only in-frame clones and is missing some. Among roughly 120,000 clones, around 92% were seen once, and the ten largest hold approximately 7.9%. V was pared by 5 bases and J by 9 bases, with 6 bases of the junction left unmatched. The CDR3 has 14 amino acids. Per the germline V gene, CDR1 is SNHLY and CDR2 is FYNNEI. The sequence was obtained from an adult who received the AZD1222 COVID-19 vaccine. The material sequenced was peripheral blood, taken 28 days after the second AZD1222 dose. The rearrangement links TRBV2 to TRBJ1-6, with TRBD1 matching 8 bases. The DNA for the CDR3 is TGTGCCAGCAGTTCCGGACAGGGAGGTTCACCCCTCCACTTT. It yields the protein CASSSGQGGSPLHF.